The 22 T cell receptor beta chains below all came from one sample that was sequenced in a study of beta chain features in type 1 diabetes. The entirety of the isolated RNA underwent reverse transcription, so expressed TCRB transcripts were sequenced. Generated by immunoSEQ multiplex PCR, the TCRdb table keeps only in-frame clones and is missing some. The sample consists of under 950,000 clones, roughly a sixth of them appearing once. The specimen was naive CD4+ T cells from blood. These receptors were obtained from a young woman in good health.

This clone was detected only a few times. The chain has TRBV21-1 and TRBJ2-1. TRBV21-1 is labeled a pseudogene. The CDR3 is 17 residues long. The CDR3 DNA follows: TGTGCCAGCAGCAAAGCCCCAGACGCCGGGCCGGACAATGAGCAGTTCTTC. It yields the protein CASSKAPDAGPDNEQFF.

In this sample, this clone turned up a few times. The genes are TRBV19 and TRBJ1-5; perhaps TRBD1 as D (6 bases). Germline CDR1 LNHDA, CDR2 SQIVND (reference sequence). With 2 bases removed from V and 5 bases from J, the gap between germline ends came to 10 bases. This CDR3 has 14 residues. The CDR3 loop reads CASSIRKGDQPQHF. The CDR3, as DNA: TGTGCCAGTAGTATACGCAAGGGGGATCAGCCCCAGCATTTT.

Comments on this clone: Different DNA sequences within this sample yield the same CDR3. The V call is TRBV6-5, the J call TRBJ1-1; D ambiguous. The CDR3 extends over 14 amino acids. V dropped 2 bases and J dropped 0 bases, with 7 bases sitting between them. The V gene's germline CDR1 is MNHEY and CDR2 SVGAGI. The CDR3 loop is CASSYGVLNTEAFF. The DNA of the CDR3 is TGTGCCAGCAGTTACGGTGTTTTGAACACTGAAGCTTTCTTT.

This chain connects TRBV10-3 to TRBJ2-5; TRBD1 matches at 12 bases. Germline V gives CDR1 ENHRY, CDR2 SYGVKD. J was trimmed by 4 bases and V by 6 bases; bases with no gene match: 6. The CDR3 runs to 15 residues. The DNA for the CDR3 is TGTGCCATCAGCCGGGACAGGGGGCTGGGAGAGACCCAGTACTTC. It yields the protein CAISRDRGLGETQYF.

The sample holds a few counts of this clone. The CDR3, as DNA: TGTGCCATCAGTGACTCGACAAAGGCGGGAGATCGATCCTACAATGAGCAGTTCTTC. Its protein product is CAISDSTKAGDRSYNEQFF. The rearrangement joins TRBV10-3 to TRBJ2-1; 7 positions agree with TRBD2. The germline V gene has CDR1 ENHRY and CDR2 SYGVKD. The J segment lost 1 base and the V segment lost 3 bases, leaving 15 bases of the junction unmatched. The CDR3 covers 19 residues.

The chain recombines TRBV5-4 with TRBJ2-1; the match to TRBD2 covers 11 bases. The length of the CDR3 is 16 residues. CDR1 is SGHNT and CDR2 is YYREEE in the germline V gene (reference sequence). The V and J ends lost 2 bases and 7 bases, in that order; junction bases with no gene match: 8. The DNA for the CDR3 is TGTGCCAGCAGCTTCCGAACTAGCGGGAGAGCAAATGAGCAGTTCTTC. The encoded protein is CASSFRTSGRANEQFF.

This clone showed up just a few times. The chain combines TRBV10-3 with TRBJ2-3; 8 bases are a match to TRBD1. The junction had 14 bases not matched to a gene; V was cut back by 4 bases and J by 2 bases. The CDR3 is made up of 18 amino acids. Germline V CDR1 and CDR2: ENHRY, SYGVKD. The CDR3: CAISAHAGRDRLTDTQYF. The CDR3 nucleotides read TGTGCCATCAGTGCCCACGCCGGCCGGGACAGGCTCACAGATACGCAGTATTTT.

J is TRBJ2-7 and V is TRBV28, with 7 bases lining up with TRBD2. The V gene end was trimmed by 6 bases and the J gene end by 4 bases; junction bases not matched to a gene: 12. The CDR3 extends over 15 amino acids. CDR1 and CDR2 from the germline V gene are MDHEN and SYDVKM. The CDR3 spells CASSQTGTIGYEQYF. In DNA, the CDR3 is TGTGCCAGCAGCCAGACCGGGACTATCGGGTACGAGCAGTACTTC.

The sample holds a few counts of this clone. The chain couples TRBV11-3 to TRBJ1-1; D is perhaps TRBD1 (6 bases). The V and J ends lost 5 bases and 0 bases respectively, with 13 bases between them. CDR1 is SGHNT, CDR2 YENEEA, per germline. The CDR3 is 15 residues long. CDR3 sequence: CASSQTGLVNTEAFF. The CDR3 DNA reads as TGTGCCAGCAGCCAAACAGGGTTAGTGAACACTGAAGCTTTCTTT. The variable domain in full, with the rest retrieved from reference TRBV11-3 and TRBJ1-1, is EAGVVQSPRYKIIEKKQPVAFWCNPISGHNTLYWYLQNLGQGPELLIRYENEEAVDDSQLPKDRFSAERLKGVDSTLKIQPAELGDSAVYLCASSQTGLVNTEAFFGQGTRLTVV.

The J gene is TRBJ2-7, the V gene TRBV4-2; D is unclear. Germline-derived CDR1 and CDR2 are LGHNA and YNFKEQ. Trimming left V 0 bases short and J 0 bases short, with 12 bases between. CDR3 size: 16 residues. CDR3 sequence: CASSQEVIGDSYEQYF. In DNA, the CDR3 is TGTGCCAGCAGCCAAGAGGTAATTGGGGACTCCTACGAGCAGTACTTC.

This clone has a single count. This chain joins TRBV19 and TRBJ1-2; possible D gene TRBD1, 6 bases. This CDR3 has 13 amino acids. Trimming removed 4 bases from V and 4 bases from J, with 10 bases in between. The germline V gene has CDR1 LNHDA and CDR2 SQIVND (reference sequence). CDR3 residues: CASSKQGTYGYTF. The CDR3 region has the DNA TGTGCCAGTAGTAAACAGGGAACCTATGGCTACACCTTC.

This clone was counted between two and nine times. The chain has TRBV7-3 and TRBJ2-7, with TRBD1 matching over 7 bases. V was pared by 4 bases and J by 3 bases, with 9 bases of the junction left unmatched. The CDR3 spans 15 residues. The germline V gene has CDR1 SGHTA and CDR2 FQGTGA. The CDR3 nucleotides read TGTGCCAGCAGCTCTAGACAGGGTGTCGACTACGAGCAGTACTTC. Translating gives CASSSRQGVDYEQYF.

The chain joins TRBV7-9 to TRBJ2-1, with 13 bases aligning to TRBD2. V shed 5 bases, J shed 8 bases, and the junction held 9 bases outside the gene matches. CDR1 SEHNR and CDR2 FQNEAQ come from the germline V gene (reference sequence). This CDR3 has 16 amino acids. The CDR3 DNA follows: TGTGCCAGCAGCCCCAGGACTAGCGGGAGTTGGGATGAGCAGTTCTTC. Translation: CASSPRTSGSWDEQFF. Combining the CDR3 with reference TRBV7-9 and TRBJ2-1 gives the whole variable domain DTGVSQNPRHKITKRGQNVTFRCDPISEHNRLYWYRQTLGQGPEFLTYFQNEAQLEKSRLLSDRFSAERPKGSFSTLEIQRTEQGDSAMYLCASSPRTSGSWDEQFFGPGTRLTVL.

V and J are TRBV7-9 and TRBJ1-5; 10 nucleotides align to TRBD1. The length of the CDR3 is 17 residues. Germline V CDR1 and CDR2: SEHNR, FQNEAQ (reference sequence). Unmatched junction bases numbered 6, after V lost 4 bases and J lost 0 bases. In DNA, the CDR3 is TGTGCCAGCAGCTGGGGACAGGGGATCTATAGCAATCAGCCCCAGCATTTT. Its translation: CASSWGQGIYSNQPQHF.

This clone has more than one count but fewer than ten. CDR3 coding DNA: TGTGCCAGCAGTTTAGCACAGTTTACGGGCTACACCTTC. Its translation is CASSLAQFTGYTF. V and J are TRBV28 and TRBJ1-2; D gene ambiguous. Germline V CDR1 and CDR2: MDHEN, SYDVKM. V lost 2 bases, J lost 8 bases, and 12 bases lay in between. The CDR3 totals 13 residues.

This sequence joins TRBV9 and TRBJ2-4, with 8 bases aligning to TRBD1. Germline CDR1 is SGDLS and CDR2 is YYNGEE. This CDR3 contains 16 residues. V dropped 3 bases and J dropped 3; count of bases not matched to a gene: 8. The CDR3 region is CASSAGDRGSKNIQYF. The CDR3 DNA sequence: TGTGCCAGCAGCGCGGGAGACAGGGGAAGCAAAAACATTCAGTACTTC.

The gene calls are TRBV18 and TRBJ2-5, with 7 bases lining up with TRBD1. The CDR3 length is 13 residues. V was pared by 8 bases and J by 1 base, with 4 bases of the junction left unmatched. CDR1 is KGHSH, CDR2 LQKENI, per germline. For the CDR3, the DNA is TGTGCCAGCCAGGGGACAGCCCAAGAGACCCAGTACTTC. Its protein is CASQGTAQETQYF.

The chain is built from TRBV7-9 and TRBJ1-1, with D uncertain. This CDR3 spans 11 amino acids. Trimming stripped 4 bases from V and 14 bases from J, with 14 bases between. Germline V gives CDR1 SEHNR, CDR2 FQNEAQ (reference sequence). The CDR3 DNA is TGTGCCAGCAGCTGGAACGACGGTGTATTCTTT. This sequence encodes CASSWNDGVFF. The full variable domain, in which reference TRBV7-9 and TRBJ1-1 provide the parts outside the CDR3, is DTGVSQNPRHKITKRGQNVTFRCDPISEHNRLYWYRQTLGQGPEFLTYFQNEAQLEKSRLLSDRFSAERPKGSFSTLEIQRTEQGDSAMYLCASSWNDGVFFGQGTRLTVV.

The chain is built from TRBV11-2 and TRBJ2-3; maybe TRBD2 (5 bases). CDR3 length: 14 residues. Germline V gene data show CDR1 as SGHAT and CDR2 as FQNNGV. The V end lost 1 base, the J end lost 4 bases, and 9 bases lay between the germline ends. This CDR3 reads CASSLALGADTQYF. In nucleotides, the CDR3 is TGTGCCAGCAGCTTAGCCCTGGGAGCAGATACGCAGTATTTT.

In DNA, the CDR3 is TGTGCCACCAGCACCCCCCCAGGGAATTCCTACAATGAGCAGTTCTTC. It encodes CATSTPPGNSYNEQFF. This chain links TRBV15 with TRBJ2-1, with a tentative D call TRBD1 (5 bases). The length of the CDR3 is 16 residues. Germline CDR1 LNHNV, CDR2 YYDKDF (reference sequence). The germline V and J ends were trimmed by 4 bases and 1 base, with 14 bases remaining between them.

Only a few counts were recorded for this clone. The J gene is TRBJ2-3, the V gene TRBV15; maybe TRBD2 (6 bases). Looked up from germline, CDR1 is LNHNV and CDR2 is YYDKDF (reference sequence). The V and J ends lost 8 bases and 7 bases respectively, with 19 bases between them. The CDR3 has 14 residues. DNA for the CDR3: TGTGCCACCGAATCGGCGGGGCAGCCCCATACGCAGTATTTT. The encoded protein is CATESAGQPHTQYF.

The chain joins TRBV28 to TRBJ2-5; tentatively, D is TRBD1 or TRBD2 (6 bases each). The CDR3 covers 19 residues. The germline V gene has CDR1 MDHEN and CDR2 SYDVKM. The V gene lost 2 bases and the J gene lost 4 bases, with 26 bases spanning the gap. The CDR3 is CASSLGLYHRAGGGETQYF. The CDR3 DNA follows: TGTGCCAGCAGTTTAGGCCTCTACCACAGGGCCGGGGGAGGAGAGACCCAGTACTTC.